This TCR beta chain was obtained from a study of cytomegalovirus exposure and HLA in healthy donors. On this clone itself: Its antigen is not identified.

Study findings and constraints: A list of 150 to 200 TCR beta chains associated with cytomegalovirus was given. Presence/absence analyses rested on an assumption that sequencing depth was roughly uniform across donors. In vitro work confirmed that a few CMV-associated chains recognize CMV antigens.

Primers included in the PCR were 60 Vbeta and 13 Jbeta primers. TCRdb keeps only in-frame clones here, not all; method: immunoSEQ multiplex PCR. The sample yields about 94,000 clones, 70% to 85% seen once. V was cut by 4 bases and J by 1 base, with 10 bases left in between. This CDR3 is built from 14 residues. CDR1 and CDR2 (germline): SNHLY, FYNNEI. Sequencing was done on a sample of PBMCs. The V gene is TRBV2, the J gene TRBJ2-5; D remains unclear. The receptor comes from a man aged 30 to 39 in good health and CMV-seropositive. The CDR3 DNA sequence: TGTGCCAGCAGTGCACTAAGCCCCCAAGAGACCCAGTACTTC. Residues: CASSALSPQETQYF.